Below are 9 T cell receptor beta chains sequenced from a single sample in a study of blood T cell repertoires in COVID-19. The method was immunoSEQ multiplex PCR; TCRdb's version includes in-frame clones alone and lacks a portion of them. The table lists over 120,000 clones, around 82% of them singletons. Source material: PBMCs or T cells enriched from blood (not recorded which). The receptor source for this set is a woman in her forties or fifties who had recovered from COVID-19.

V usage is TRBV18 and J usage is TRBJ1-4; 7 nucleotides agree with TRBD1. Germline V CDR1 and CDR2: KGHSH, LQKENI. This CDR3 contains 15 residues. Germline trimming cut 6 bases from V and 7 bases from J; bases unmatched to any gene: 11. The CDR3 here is CASSTTGRTFEKLFF. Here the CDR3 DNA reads TGTGCCAGCTCGACGACAGGGAGGACTTTTGAAAAACTGTTTTTT. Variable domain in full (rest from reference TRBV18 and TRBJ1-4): NAGVMQNPRHLVRRRGQEARLRCSPMKGHSHVYWYRQLPEEGLKFMVYLQKENIIDESGMPKERFSAEFPKEGPSILRIQQVVRGDSAAYFCASSTTGRTFEKLFFGSGTQLSVL.

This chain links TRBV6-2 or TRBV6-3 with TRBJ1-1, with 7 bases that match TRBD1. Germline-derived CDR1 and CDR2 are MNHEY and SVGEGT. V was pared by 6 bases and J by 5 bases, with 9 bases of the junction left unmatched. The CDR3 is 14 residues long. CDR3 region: CASSSTSGGTEAFF. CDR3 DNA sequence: TGTGCCAGCAGCTCAACCTCAGGGGGGACTGAAGCTTTCTTT.

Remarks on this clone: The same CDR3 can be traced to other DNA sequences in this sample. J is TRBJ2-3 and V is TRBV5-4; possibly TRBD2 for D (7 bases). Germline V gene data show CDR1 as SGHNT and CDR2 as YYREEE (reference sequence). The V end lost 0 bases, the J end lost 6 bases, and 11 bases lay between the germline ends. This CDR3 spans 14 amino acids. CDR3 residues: CASSLGRGGDTQYF. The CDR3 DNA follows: TGTGCCAGCAGCTTGGGAAGGGGGGGCGATACGCAGTATTTT.

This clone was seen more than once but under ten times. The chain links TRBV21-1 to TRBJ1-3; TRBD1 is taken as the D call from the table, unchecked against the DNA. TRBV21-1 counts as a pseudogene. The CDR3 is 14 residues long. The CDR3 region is CASSIKGHGNTIYF. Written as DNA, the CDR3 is TGTGCCAGCAGCATCAAGGGACACGGAAACACCATATATTTT.

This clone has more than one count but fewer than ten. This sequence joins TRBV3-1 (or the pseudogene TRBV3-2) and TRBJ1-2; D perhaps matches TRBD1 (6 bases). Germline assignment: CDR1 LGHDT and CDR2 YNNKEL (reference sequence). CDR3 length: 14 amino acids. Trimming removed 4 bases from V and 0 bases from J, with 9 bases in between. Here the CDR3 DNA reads TGTGCCAGCAGCCCCAGGGGAGCTAACTATGGCTACACCTTC. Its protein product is CASSPRGANYGYTF.

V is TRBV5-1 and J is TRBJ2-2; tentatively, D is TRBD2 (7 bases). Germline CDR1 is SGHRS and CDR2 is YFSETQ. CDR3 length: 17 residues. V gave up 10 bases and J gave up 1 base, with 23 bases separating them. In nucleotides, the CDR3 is TGCGCCTCTCGCGGCGGGGGCCTACCTTGGAACACCGGGGAGCTGTTTTTT. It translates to CASRGGGLPWNTGELFF. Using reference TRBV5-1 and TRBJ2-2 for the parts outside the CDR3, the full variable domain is KAGVTQTPRYLIKTRGQQVTLSCSPISGHRSVSWYQQTPGQGLQFLFEYFSETQRNKGNFPGRFSGRQFSNSRSEMNVSTLELGDSALYLCASRGGGLPWNTGELFFGEGSRLTVL.

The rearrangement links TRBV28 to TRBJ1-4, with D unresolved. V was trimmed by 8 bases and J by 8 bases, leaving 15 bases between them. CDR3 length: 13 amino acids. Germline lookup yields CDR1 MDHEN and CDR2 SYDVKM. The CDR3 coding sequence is TGTGCCAGCTCCCGGGGTGGGTCGGAAAAACTGTTTTTT. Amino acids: CASSRGGSEKLFF.

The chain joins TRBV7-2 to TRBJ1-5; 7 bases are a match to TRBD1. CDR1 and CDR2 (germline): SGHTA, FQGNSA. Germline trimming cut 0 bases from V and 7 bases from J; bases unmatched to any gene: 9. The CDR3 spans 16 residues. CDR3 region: CASSLASAGGTQPQHF. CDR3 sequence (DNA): TGTGCCAGCAGCTTAGCGTCTGCAGGGGGTACACAGCCCCAGCATTTT.

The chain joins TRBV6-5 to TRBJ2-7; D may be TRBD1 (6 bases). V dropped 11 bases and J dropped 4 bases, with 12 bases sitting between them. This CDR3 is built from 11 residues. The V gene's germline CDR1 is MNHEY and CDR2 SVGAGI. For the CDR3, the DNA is TGTGCCGGCGTTACAGGGTACGAGCAGTACTTC. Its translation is CAGVTGYEQYF.